This TCR beta chain was recovered during a study of blood T cell repertoires in COVID-19. The repertoire was sequenced with immunoSEQ multiplex PCR; TCRdb's copy has only in-frame clones and lacks some. This repertoire shows under 350,000 clones, around 89% found once; its top ten account for about 4.2%. Deletions cut 6 bases from V and 1 base from J, with 15 bases between. The germline CDR1 and CDR2 sequences are KGHSH and LQKENI. The CDR3 covers 15 residues. The sequence came from a man aged 40-55 years with acute or convalescent COVID-19. The chain links TRBV18 to TRBJ1-1, with D tentatively TRBD1 (5 bases). The material sequenced was peripheral blood. CDR3 DNA: TGTGCCAGCTCCTCCTGGCAGGGAGGGAACACTGAAGCTTTCTTT. Encoded protein: CASSSWQGGNTEAFF.